Following are 9 T cell receptor beta chains from one sample sequenced in a study of regulatory T cells in long-lasting Graves disease. Time point here: newly diagnosed GD, antithyroid drugs for less than 3 months. The TCR library used RNA extracted from PBMCs. Arm-PCR of CDR3 regions and iRepertoire HTBI primers were the basis on which TCR beta libraries were built. TCRdb fed the multiplex PCR reads into MiXCR, producing one record per CDR3 protein. The table shows 520,000 or so distinct CDR3 sequences, with 12% occurring only once. These data also formed part of another study, on T cells in Graves' hyperthyroidism and ophthalmopathy.

Material: peripheral blood mononuclear cells (PBMCs), obtained at new diagnosis, from a patient treated with antithyroid drugs. The receptors were gathered from a woman aged 25-40 years with Graves disease.

Worth noting for this clonotype: This may be a read error, as it is one base from a much larger clone. This rearrangement joins TRBV7-2 to TRBJ2-7; 8 bases fit TRBD1. Per the germline V gene, CDR1 is SGHTA and CDR2 is FQGNSA. The J segment lost 7 bases and the V segment lost 2 bases, leaving 19 bases of the junction unmatched. The CDR3 length is 18 residues. The DNA of the CDR3 is TGTGCCAGCAGCTTACGATCCTGGACAGGGTTCGCTCAGAGGGAGCAGTACTTC. Its protein product is CASSLRSWTGFAQREQYF.

This clonotype was seen at least ten times. The V gene is TRBV18, the J gene TRBJ2-3; D gene unclear. The ends were cut back, 8 bases at V and 4 bases at J, with 7 bases in the middle. Germline CDR1 is KGHSH and CDR2 is LQKENI. This CDR3 is 11 amino acids long. Here the CDR3 reads CASSPSDTQYF. CDR3 DNA: TGTGCCAGCAGCCCGTCAGATACGCAGTATTTT.

This clonotype has a count of ten or more. The genes are TRBV11-2 and TRBJ2-2, with D tentatively TRBD2 (6 bases). Trimming removed 1 base at V and 1 base at J, with 10 bases between. Per the germline V gene, CDR1 is SGHAT and CDR2 is FQNNGV. The CDR3 totals 16 residues. The CDR3 DNA reads TGTGCCAGCAGCTTAGTTTGGGGGGTGAACACCGGGGAGCTGTTTTTT. It translates to CASSLVWGVNTGELFF.

This clonotype was counted ten times or more. The CDR3 reads CASSLLAGVAQYF. For the CDR3, the DNA is TGTGCCAGCAGCCTCCTAGCGGGAGTCGCGCAGTATTTT. This chain uses TRBV12-3 or TRBV12-4 with TRBJ2-3; 10 bases match TRBD2. CDR3 length: 13 residues. Unmatched junction bases numbered 7, after V lost 6 bases and J lost 10 bases.

To note about this clonotype: One end of the junction varies from germline; a read error may be responsible. V and J are TRBV7-9 and TRBJ2-1; TRBD1 matches 8 bases. The CDR3 consists of 11 residues. In germline, CDR1 is SEHNR, CDR2 FQNEAQ (reference sequence). The CDR3 DNA follows: TGTGCCAGCAGCTCCCCGGACAGGGTTCTCTTC. Translation gives CASSSPDRVLF.

The V call is TRBV19, the J call TRBJ1-6; D might be TRBD1 (5 bases). V was clipped by 5 bases and J by 2 bases, with 10 bases between them. Germline V gene data show CDR1 as LNHDA and CDR2 as SQIVND (reference sequence). There are 15 residues in the CDR3. CDR3 residues: CASSPGAAYNSPLHF. The DNA of the CDR3 is TGTGCCAGTAGTCCCGGGGCAGCCTATAATTCACCCCTCCACTTT.

This clonotype has ten or more counts. The chain joins TRBV20-1 to TRBJ2-3; D may be TRBD2 (6 bases). The germline V gene has CDR1 DFQATT and CDR2 SNEGSKA (reference sequence). V lost 3 bases, J lost 0 bases, and 16 bases lay in between. The CDR3 runs 16 residues. In DNA form, the CDR3 reads TGCAGTGCTAGCGGCCTAACGGGAGCTAGCACAGATACGCAGTATTTT. This codes for CSASGLTGASTDTQYF.

The chain joins TRBV4-3 to TRBJ2-1; no reliable D call. In germline, CDR1 is LGHNA, CDR2 YSLEER. With 0 bases removed from V and 6 bases from J, the gap between germline ends came to 18 bases. The CDR3 runs to 17 residues. The CDR3 spells CASSQDSSQELPNEQFF. CDR3 in DNA: TGCGCCAGCAGCCAAGATTCCTCGCAGGAGCTCCCCAATGAGCAGTTCTTC.

There are many counts of this clonotype. The V gene is TRBV6-1, the J gene TRBJ2-1; weak D call: TRBD1 (5 bases). With 7 bases removed from V and 7 bases from J, the gap between germline ends came to 20 bases. The germline V gene encodes CDR1 MNHNS and CDR2 SASEGT. This CDR3 region has 15 residues. The CDR3 region is CASKNRTLRGNEQFF. In nucleotides, the CDR3 is TGTGCCAGCAAAAACAGGACGCTTAGGGGTAATGAGCAGTTCTTC.